This T cell receptor beta chain appears in the sequencing data of a study of T cell repertoires in cytomegalovirus infection. With respect to this clonotype: The target antigen is unknown.

V dropped 5 bases and J dropped 3 bases, with 18 bases sitting between them. Germline-derived CDR1 and CDR2 are SGHRS and YFSETQ. The CDR3 extends over 15 amino acids. Each CDR3 protein gets one entry after TCRdb re-called the reads with MiXCR. The table lists approximately 89,000 distinct CDR3 sequences, 20% to 30% of them singletons. The input for sequencing was CD8+ T cells from cultured PBMCs, taken from culture after CMV antigen stimulation. The J gene is TRBJ2-7, the V gene TRBV5-1, with D perhaps matching TRBD1 or TRBD2 (5 bases each). The origin of this receptor is a human donor in good health (CMV status not recorded). Some clones in this sample may be carry-over from other donors' samples. The CDR3, as DNA: TGCGCCAGCAGACCGGTGGGGGTTACCGACTACGAGCAGTACTTC. It is translated as CASRPVGVTDYEQYF.